These 30 T cell receptor beta chains share one sample of origin, sequenced in a study of shared clonotypes between healthy human individuals. Measured with immunoSEQ multiplex PCR; TCRdb has only the in-frame clones, and not every one. The sample holds 2.3 million or so clones, approximately 95% seen once. The sample comprised naive CD4+ T cells from PBMCs. Subset noted: CD45RA+ positively selected. Receptors were obtained from a man in his late teens or twenties in good health. Some clones in this sample may be carry-over from other donors' samples.

The chain has TRBV13 and TRBJ2-7; 7 nucleotides agree with TRBD1. The V and J ends lost 6 bases and 0 bases, in that order; junction bases with no gene match: 5. CDR1 is PRHDT and CDR2 is FYEKMQ in the germline V gene (reference sequence). CDR3 length: 14 amino acids. This chain's CDR3 is CASRRAGGSYEQYF. The CDR3 DNA reads as TGTGCCAGCAGACGAGCAGGGGGCTCCTACGAGCAGTACTTC.

This chain connects TRBV5-1 to TRBJ2-5; 9 nucleotides agree with TRBD2. V was pared by 1 base and J by 2 bases, with 3 bases of the junction left unmatched. The CDR3 contains 15 residues. From germline, CDR1 is SGHRS and CDR2 YFSETQ. CDR3 DNA sequence: TGCGCCAGCAGCTTGAGCGGGGGGCTTCAAGAGACCCAGTACTTC. Its protein is CASSLSGGLQETQYF.

Worth noting for this clone: Other DNA sequences in this sample translate to the same CDR3. This chain joins TRBV11-2 and TRBJ2-7; D unresolved. V lost 5 bases to trimming and J lost 1 base, with 6 bases between them. The CDR3 is 12 residues long. CDR1 SGHAT and CDR2 FQNNGV come from the germline V gene. The CDR3 region is CASSPSSYEQYF. DNA for the CDR3: TGTGCCAGCAGCCCGAGTTCCTACGAGCAGTACTTC.

The gene calls are TRBV27 and TRBJ2-3; D not resolved. V gave up 11 bases and J gave up 2 bases, with 11 bases separating them. This CDR3 contains 12 residues. Germline lookup yields CDR1 MNHEY and CDR2 SMNVEV (reference sequence). The CDR3 protein is CACGTYTDTQYF. The DNA for the CDR3 is TGTGCCTGCGGCACGTACACAGATACGCAGTATTTT.

The chain employs TRBV4-2 and TRBJ2-7; TRBD2 might be the D (6 bases). The CDR3 totals 14 residues. Per germline, CDR1 LGHNA and CDR2 YNFKEQ. The V and J ends lost 3 bases and 2 bases respectively, with 11 bases between them. The CDR3 region is CASSQPGTPYEQYF. The CDR3 region has the DNA TGTGCCAGCAGCCAGCCCGGGACTCCCTACGAGCAGTACTTC.

The chain combines TRBV18 with TRBJ2-2, with TRBD2 matching over 7 bases. This CDR3 contains 15 residues. Germline loops: CDR1 KGHSH, CDR2 LQKENI. J was trimmed by 5 bases and V by 3 bases; bases with no gene match: 6. The CDR3 protein is CASSPEREGTGELFF. The CDR3, as DNA: TGTGCCAGCTCACCGGAGCGGGAAGGGACCGGGGAGCTGTTTTTT.

A word on this clone: One end of the junction varies from germline; a read error may be responsible. Other nucleotide sequences from this sample produce the same CDR3. This chain connects TRBV5-6 to TRBJ1-5; 7 positions agree with TRBD1. The CDR3 has 12 residues. The germline gives CDR1 SGHDT, CDR2 YYEEEE. The CDR3 here is CASSSLQGPQHF. CDR3 nucleotides: TGTGCCAGTAGCTCTTTACAGGGGCCTCAGCATTTT. The whole variable domain, remainder taken from reference TRBV5-6 and TRBJ1-5, is DAGVTQSPTHLIKTRGQQVTLRCSPKSGHDTVSWYQQALGQGPQFIFQYYEEEERQRGNFPDRFSGHQFPNYSSELNVNALLLGDSALYLCASSSLQGPQHFGDGTRLSIL.

For this clone: Other DNA variants within this sample encode the same CDR3. The gene calls are TRBV28 and TRBJ1-2; 7 nucleotides agree with TRBD1. CDR1 MDHEN and CDR2 SYDVKM come from the germline V gene. The V and J ends lost 5 bases and 7 bases, in that order; junction bases with no gene match: 1. The CDR3 is made up of 11 amino acids. The CDR3 nucleotides read TGTGCCAGCAGTGGACAGGTTGGCTACACCTTC. Its translation: CASSGQVGYTF.

The CDR3 DNA is TGTGCCAGCAGAGCCCCGGGACAGACGTTATACGAGCAGTACTTC. This gives the protein CASRAPGQTLYEQYF. V and J are TRBV6-5 and TRBJ2-7; 7 nucleotides align to TRBD1. Trimming took 6 bases from V and 4 from J; bases not matched to a gene: 12. Germline-derived CDR1 and CDR2 are MNHEY and SVGAGI. This CDR3 comprises 15 residues.

In its sample, this clone was seen once. This rearrangement joins TRBV2 to TRBJ2-2; perhaps TRBD1 as D (6 bases). This CDR3 region has 16 residues. CDR1 is SNHLY and CDR2 is FYNNEI in the germline V gene. Trimming stripped 8 bases from V and 4 bases from J, with 20 bases between. CDR3 nucleotide sequence: TGTGCCAGCCCGGACAGCCCAATACGCGGCACCGGGGAGCTGTTTTTT. Encoded protein: CASPDSPIRGTGELFF.

This chain joins TRBV6-4 and TRBJ2-1, with 7 bases lining up with TRBD1. Trimming cost V 6 bases and J 9 bases; bases outside gene matches: 8. The CDR3 runs 13 residues. The germline CDR1 and CDR2 sequences are MRHNA and SNTAGT. CDR3: CASSNDRVGEQFF. DNA for the CDR3: TGTGCCAGCAGCAACGACAGGGTAGGTGAGCAGTTCTTC.

The chain couples TRBV11-2 to TRBJ2-3, with 9 bases fitting TRBD2. Germline loops: CDR1 SGHAT, CDR2 FQNNGV. This CDR3 has 15 residues. After removal of 6 bases from V and 3 bases from J, the junction contained 7 bases not matched to a gene. The CDR3 region is CASRLMTSGTDTQYF. The CDR3 nucleotides read TGTGCCAGCAGATTAATGACTAGCGGAACAGATACGCAGTATTTT.

J is TRBJ1-2 and V is TRBV5-4, with 8 bases identical to TRBD1. The CDR3 covers 15 residues. The V gene end was trimmed by 4 bases and the J gene end by 5 bases; junction bases not matched to a gene: 10. The V gene's germline CDR1 is SGHNT and CDR2 YYREEE (reference sequence). The CDR3 nucleotides read TGTGCCAGCAGCCAACCCCCGGGACAGGATTATGGCTACACCTTC. Protein product: CASSQPPGQDYGYTF.

This CDR3 reads CAISVGAGNTIYF. Written as DNA, the CDR3 is TGTGCCATCAGTGTAGGGGCAGGAAACACCATATATTTT. This chain connects TRBV10-3 to TRBJ1-3, with D possibly being TRBD1 (5 bases). V lost 4 bases, J lost 4 bases, and 8 bases lay in between. Germline assignment: CDR1 ENHRY and CDR2 SYGVKD. There are 13 residues in the CDR3.

The rearrangement uses TRBV7-3 and TRBJ2-2; 10 bases match TRBD1. The CDR3 runs 17 residues. Germline values: CDR1 SGHTA, CDR2 FQGTGA. J was trimmed by 7 bases and V by 5 bases; bases with no gene match: 13. This CDR3 reads CASSPGGQGYDIGELFF. CDR3 bases: TGTGCCAGCAGCCCCGGGGGACAGGGGTATGATATCGGGGAGCTGTTTTTT.

Concerning this clone: The same CDR3 arises from other DNA sequences in this sample as well. The chain employs TRBV9 and TRBJ2-1; 8 nucleotides match TRBD2. The CDR3 loop spans 15 amino acids. After removal of 0 bases from V and 4 bases from J, the junction contained 3 bases not matched to a gene. Per the germline V gene, CDR1 is SGDLS and CDR2 is YYNGEE. The CDR3 DNA follows: TGTGCCAGCAGCGTAGTGGCTAGCGGGTACAATGAGCAGTTCTTC. It encodes CASSVVASGYNEQFF.

The chain combines TRBV30 with TRBJ2-6; the D gene is possibly TRBD1 (6 bases). With 7 bases removed from V and 1 base from J, the gap between germline ends came to 17 bases. CDR3 length: 16 amino acids. CDR1 GTSNPN and CDR2 SVGIG come from the germline V gene (reference sequence). DNA for the CDR3: TGTGCCTCATCAGGGGCCCCTAGATCTGGGGCCAACGTCCTGACTTTC. Protein: CASSGAPRSGANVLTF. Filled out from reference TRBV30 and TRBJ2-6, the complete variable domain reads SQTIHQWPATLVQPVGSPLSLECTVEGTSNPNLYWYRQAAGRGLQLLFYSVGIGQISSEVPQNLSASRPQDRQFILSSKKLLLSDSGFYLCASSGAPRSGANVLTFGAGSRLTVL.

V is TRBV30 and J is TRBJ1-6, with D unresolved. The germline V gene encodes CDR1 GTSNPN and CDR2 SVGIG (reference sequence). Trimming pared 1 base from V and 13 bases from J, leaving 11 bases between. The CDR3 runs to 12 residues. CDR3 sequence reads: CAWSGGFSPLHF. CDR3 bases: TGTGCCTGGAGTGGGGGTTTTTCGCCCCTCCACTTT. The complete variable domain, with remaining parts taken from reference TRBV30 and TRBJ1-6, reads SQTIHQWPATLVQPVGSPLSLECTVEGTSNPNLYWYRQAAGRGLQLLFYSVGIGQISSEVPQNLSASRPQDRQFILSSKKLLLSDSGFYLCAWSGGFSPLHFGNGTRLTVT.

The chain couples TRBV5-5 to TRBJ2-7; D remains ambiguous. This CDR3 comprises 15 residues. Germline CDR1 SGHKS, CDR2 YYEKEE (reference sequence). V was clipped by 0 bases and J by 0 bases, with 10 bases between them. In DNA form, the CDR3 reads TGTGCCAGCAGCTTGGTGGTTACCAGCTCCTACGAGCAGTACTTC. Protein: CASSLVVTSSYEQYF.

This clone appeared a single time. This chain connects TRBV7-3 to TRBJ2-1; D gene unclear. This CDR3 spans 13 amino acids. Germline V gives CDR1 SGHTA, CDR2 FQGTGA. V lost 1 base and J 8 bases, leaving 9 bases between the germline ends. As DNA, the CDR3 is TGTGCCAGCAGCTTAATTAGCTTAGATGAGCAGTTCTTC. Translating it yields CASSLISLDEQFF.

This clone was recorded a few times. The chain is built from TRBV5-1 and TRBJ1-4; weak D call: TRBD1 (6 bases). Trimming stripped 0 bases from V and 5 bases from J, with 11 bases between. This CDR3 contains 15 residues. Germline CDR1 and CDR2: SGHRS and YFSETQ. The DNA of the CDR3 is TGCGCCAGCAGCTTGGCGGACAGTGGGAATGAAAAACTGTTTTTT. Protein sequence: CASSLADSGNEKLFF.

The chain has TRBV6-4 and TRBJ2-3; TRBD2 agrees at 9 bases. CDR3 length equals 15 residues. Germline CDR1 reads MRHNA; CDR2 reads SNTAGT. V dropped 5 bases and J dropped 6; count of bases not matched to a gene: 9. This CDR3 is CASSTGTSYADTQYF. CDR3 DNA sequence: TGTGCCAGCAGTACCGGGACTAGCTATGCGGATACGCAGTATTTT.

The chain links TRBV11-2 to TRBJ1-1; TRBD1 is a possible D gene (5 bases). V dropped 5 bases and J dropped 1 base, with 20 bases sitting between them. Germline-derived CDR1 and CDR2 are SGHAT and FQNNGV. The length of the CDR3 is 17 residues. CDR3 amino acids: CASSLRQSGGSNTEAFF. DNA of the CDR3: TGTGCCAGCAGCCTAAGGCAGAGCGGGGGGTCGAACACTGAAGCTTTCTTT.

This clone appeared a single time. CDR3: CSVRTGRAGELFF. The CDR3 DNA sequence: TGCAGCGTCCGGACAGGGAGGGCCGGGGAGCTGTTTTTT. V gene TRBV29-1 combines with J gene TRBJ2-2; D might be TRBD1 (8 bases). The CDR3 covers 13 residues. The germline V gene encodes CDR1 SQVTM and CDR2 ANQGSEA. The V gene lost 6 bases and the J gene lost 6 bases, with 14 bases spanning the gap.

This chain connects TRBV11-2 to TRBJ1-2, with D unclear. V dropped 5 bases and J dropped 4 bases, with 14 bases sitting between them. The germline gives CDR1 SGHAT, CDR2 FQNNGV. The CDR3 is made up of 14 amino acids. This CDR3 is CASSQPRAPYGYTF. In DNA form, the CDR3 reads TGTGCCAGCAGCCAACCGCGGGCCCCCTATGGCTACACCTTC.

The V and J genes are TRBV10-3 and TRBJ2-1, with 12 bases that match TRBD2. CDR1 ENHRY and CDR2 SYGVKD come from the germline V gene. The CDR3 consists of 17 residues. V was clipped by 3 bases and J by 1 base; unmatched bases: 4. The CDR3 DNA follows: TGTGCCATCAGTGATCTAGCGGGAGGGCCATCCTACAATGAGCAGTTCTTC. Translating gives CAISDLAGGPSYNEQFF.

This chain links TRBV27 with TRBJ2-7; a possible D gene is TRBD1 (6 bases). Germline V CDR1 and CDR2: MNHEY, SMNVEV (reference sequence). Trimming took 4 bases from V and 5 from J, leaving 21 bases between them. The CDR3 contains 16 residues. The CDR3 DNA reads as TGTGCCAGCAGTTCAAACGCCGCTTGGACAGTTAACGAGCAGTACTTC. Its protein product is CASSSNAAWTVNEQYF.

CDR3 DNA sequence: TGTGCCAGCTGGGGACAGGGGGCCTACAATGAGCAGTTCTTC. Translated, it gives CASWGQGAYNEQFF. The chain carries TRBV27 and TRBJ2-1, with TRBD1 matching over 11 bases. The length of the CDR3 is 14 residues. Losses at the gene ends were 8 bases for V and 2 bases for J; bases not matched to a gene: 2. Per germline, CDR1 MNHEY and CDR2 SMNVEV (reference sequence).

The rearrangement links TRBV19 to TRBJ1-5; possibly TRBD1 for D (5 bases). CDR3 size: 15 residues. The V and J ends lost 3 bases and 7 bases respectively, with 16 bases between them. The V gene's germline CDR1 is LNHDA and CDR2 SQIVND (reference sequence). The CDR3 reads CASSISRGRGQPQHF. The CDR3 DNA reads as TGTGCCAGTAGTATTTCCCGGGGCCGCGGGCAGCCCCAGCATTTT. The full variable domain, with the rest looked up from reference TRBV19 and TRBJ1-5, is DGGITQSPKYLFRKEGQNVTLSCEQNLNHDAMYWYRQDPGQGLRLIYYSQIVNDFQKGDIAEGYSVSREKKESFPLTVTSAQKNPTAFYLCASSISRGRGQPQHFGDGTRLSIL.

The V call is TRBV12-2, the J call TRBJ2-1; TRBD2, the table's D call, lacks a check against the DNA. TRBV12-2 is marked as a pseudogene. The CDR3 contains 18 residues. The CDR3 sequence: CASRLWVVGARSYNEQFF. As DNA, the CDR3 is TGTGCAAGTCGCTTATGGGTAGTGGGAGCAAGGTCCTACAATGAGCAGTTCTTC.